A single T cell receptor (beta chain) is shown here with its context. The data originate from a study of blood T cell repertoires in COVID-19. Background on the study: Collection of acute and convalescent COVID-19 samples took place in the United States, Italy and Spain. T cells, B-cell-depleted T cells, or PBMCs provided the cDNA or gDNA that served as material.

CDR1 is SNHLY and CDR2 is FYNNEI in the germline V gene. Germline trimming cut 8 bases from V and 5 bases from J; bases unmatched to any gene: 10. CDR3 length: 15 residues. In the authors' workflow: Researchers report that nucleated cell counts were estimated from reference gene primer amplification. Repertoires were generated with immunoSEQ multiplex PCR, while TCRdb's copy carries only in-frame clones and drops some. V, J and clone size are those of that table, while D and trimming were read from the DNA. The sample comprises some 500,000 clones, roughly 89% of which are singletons, and roughly 8% rests with the top ten.

This clonotype was sampled from a woman aged 45-60 years with COVID-19, enrolled during active disease. This chain links TRBV2 with TRBJ2-5; 11 nucleotides agree with TRBD2. The source material was peripheral blood. CDR3 sequence (DNA): TGTGCCAGCCTTAGCGGGGGGGAGATCGGGGAGACCCAGTACTTC. Translating it yields CASLSGGEIGETQYF.